The 32 T cell receptor beta chains listed next were all sequenced from one sample in a study of control samples from healthy donors and cancer patients. Clones were sequenced by immunoSEQ multiplex PCR, and TCRdb holds only the in-frame ones, with some missing. Found here are about 100,000 clones, roughly 87% of them singletons; the top ten hold over 15%. Sequencing was done on a sample of blood. These receptors were taken from a woman aged 45-65 years in good health.

V and J are TRBV9 and TRBJ1-1; perhaps TRBD1 as D (6 bases). CDR1 is SGDLS and CDR2 is YYNGEE in the germline V gene. This CDR3 region has 15 residues. Trimming removed 0 bases from V and 10 bases from J, with 19 bases in between. The CDR3: CASSVGGFSGGAAFF. The DNA of the CDR3 is TGTGCCAGCAGCGTAGGCGGGTTCTCGGGGGGCGCAGCTTTCTTT.

The genes are TRBV3-1 (or the pseudogene TRBV3-2) and TRBJ1-3; D gene ambiguous. The CDR3 covers 13 residues. CDR1 is LGHDT and CDR2 is YNNKEL in the germline V gene (reference sequence). Trimming removed 4 bases from V and 3 bases from J, with 7 bases in between. CDR3 in amino acids: CASSPESGNTIYF. The CDR3 DNA reads as TGTGCCAGCAGCCCTGAAAGTGGAAACACCATATATTTT.

The chain employs TRBV3-1 (or the pseudogene TRBV3-2) and TRBJ1-1; no reliable D call. CDR3 length: 14 residues. CDR1 is LGHDT and CDR2 is YNNKEL in the germline V gene (reference sequence). Trimming left V 4 bases short and J 7 bases short, with 16 bases between. Here the CDR3 DNA reads TGTGCCAGCAGCCCAGAGGGCCGCTTACTTGAAGCTTTCTTT. As protein: CASSPEGRLLEAFF.

The rearrangement uses TRBV6-2 or TRBV6-3 and TRBJ1-2; possible D gene TRBD1, 5 bases. CDR1 and CDR2 from the germline V gene are MNHEY and SVGEGT. This CDR3 contains 13 residues. Trimming cost V 5 bases and J 8 bases, with 15 bases left between them. This CDR3 reads CASSGILGGGYTF. The CDR3 DNA follows: TGTGCCAGCAGTGGGATCCTGGGGGGAGGCTACACCTTC.

The genes are TRBV19 and TRBJ2-3, with D maybe TRBD2 (5 bases). Germline-derived CDR1 and CDR2 are LNHDA and SQIVND (reference sequence). The CDR3 runs to 15 residues. Trimming removed 7 bases from V and 2 bases from J, with 16 bases in between. DNA of the CDR3: TGTGCCAGTACCCGTCGCTGGGAGCACACAGATACGCAGTATTTT. It translates to CASTRRWEHTDTQYF.

This clone appeared a few times. J is TRBJ2-1 and V is TRBV9; D perhaps matches TRBD2 (7 bases). The CDR3 is 17 amino acids. Trimming pared 4 bases from V and 4 bases from J, leaving 21 bases between. Germline CDR1 is SGDLS and CDR2 is YYNGEE. The CDR3, as DNA: TGTGCCAGCAGCCTCGAGGGGGGGCTAGCGGATTACAATGAGCAGTTCTTC. Translating gives CASSLEGGLADYNEQFF. Variable domain in full (rest from reference TRBV9 and TRBJ2-1): DSGVTQTPKHLITATGQRVTLRCSPRSGDLSVYWYQQSLDQGLQFLIQYYNGEERAKGNILERFSAQQFPDLHSELNLSSLELGDSALYFCASSLEGGLADYNEQFFGPGTRLTVL.

The V and J genes are TRBV12-5 and TRBJ2-2; D is tentatively TRBD1 or TRBD2 (5 bases each). Trimming stripped 6 bases from V and 9 bases from J, with 11 bases between. The length of the CDR3 is 12 residues. The germline V gene encodes CDR1 LGHNT and CDR2 FRNRAP. This CDR3 is CASGPGDRELFF. The CDR3, as DNA: TGTGCTAGTGGCCCTGGGGACCGGGAGCTGTTTTTT.

On this clone: The same CDR3 is also encoded by other DNA sequences in this sample. This sequence joins TRBV7-2 and TRBJ2-1; TRBD2 matches at 11 bases. Germline CDR1 SGHTA, CDR2 FQGNSA. This CDR3 has 16 residues. V lost 5 bases, J lost 3 bases, and 6 bases stayed unmatched. The CDR3 coding sequence is TGTGCCAGCAGCCCCGCCGGGACTAGCGGCTACAATGAGCAGTTCTTC. Its translation: CASSPAGTSGYNEQFF. The full variable domain, rest sourced from reference TRBV7-2 and TRBJ2-1, is GAGVSQSPSNKVTEKGKDVELRCDPISGHTALYWYRQSLGQGLEFLIYFQGNSAPDKSGLPSDRFSAERTGGSVSTLTIQRTQQEDSAVYLCASSPAGTSGYNEQFFGPGTRLTVL.

This sequence joins TRBV29-1 and TRBJ1-2; TRBD1 matches at 10 bases. V lost 7 bases to trimming and J lost 14 bases; unmatched junction nucleotides: 13. The CDR3 is made up of 12 amino acids. The V gene's germline CDR1 is SQVTM and CDR2 ANQGSEA. The CDR3 spells CSDLGQGRVETF. The CDR3 bases are TGCAGCGACCTGGGACAGGGGAGGGTGGAAACCTTC.

The chain uses TRBV7-3 and TRBJ2-2; 11 bases align to TRBD2. The J segment lost 6 bases and the V segment lost 4 bases, leaving 4 bases of the junction unmatched. The CDR3 extends over 15 amino acids. CDR1 and CDR2 (germline): SGHTA, FQGTGA. The CDR3 DNA is TGTGCCAGCAGCTCGCGGACTAGCGGGCCCGGGGAGCTGTTTTTT. Residues: CASSSRTSGPGELFF.

The chain links TRBV6-5 to TRBJ2-1; D perhaps matches TRBD1 (6 bases). The germline V gene encodes CDR1 MNHEY and CDR2 SVGAGI. The V end was cut by 10 bases, the J end by 5 bases, with 18 bases between. This CDR3 is 14 amino acids long. CDR3 in DNA: TGTGCCACTACCCTCTGGGGGCTCAACAATGAGCAGTTCTTC. This encodes CATTLWGLNNEQFF.

This chain uses TRBV6-5 with TRBJ2-3; no definite D call. Per the germline V gene, CDR1 is MNHEY and CDR2 is SVGAGI. The CDR3 is made up of 16 amino acids. Between the trimmed V and J ends, which lost 0 bases and 2 bases, there was a span of 12 bases. CDR3 bases: TGTGCCAGCAGTTACTCGATTCAAGGATTCACAGATACGCAGTATTTT. Translated: CASSYSIQGFTDTQYF.

V is TRBV27 and J is TRBJ2-7, with TRBD1 matching 10 bases. After removal of 2 bases from V and 5 bases from J, the junction contained 9 bases not matched to a gene. Per germline, CDR1 MNHEY and CDR2 SMNVEV (reference sequence). The CDR3 has 16 amino acids. CDR3 region: CASSLTDRGRSHEQYF. Here the CDR3 DNA reads TGTGCCAGCAGTTTAACCGACAGGGGGCGGAGCCACGAGCAGTACTTC.

This clone was seen just once. The chain combines TRBV6-1 with TRBJ1-1; D uncertain. There are 16 residues in the CDR3. V was shortened by 0 bases and J by 4 bases, with 15 bases between the two germline ends. CDR1 is MNHNS, CDR2 SASEGT, per germline. For the CDR3, the DNA is TGTGCCAGCAGTGAAGCGGTAGAGTCGTGGGGCACTGAAGCTTTCTTT. Residues: CASSEAVESWGTEAFF.

The chain links TRBV24-1 to TRBJ2-3; 12 positions agree with TRBD1. Germline values: CDR1 KGHDR, CDR2 SFDVKD. V was pared by 5 bases and J by 6 bases, with 20 bases of the junction left unmatched. The CDR3 has 20 amino acids. The CDR3 DNA sequence: TGTGCCACCAGTGCAGAGGGGACAGGGGGCGTAGGTCGGTGGGGGGATACGCAGTATTTT. Protein sequence: CATSAEGTGGVGRWGDTQYF.

This clone was counted only a few times. The rearrangement uses TRBV20-1 and TRBJ2-7; 8 nucleotides align to TRBD1. There are 15 residues in the CDR3. The germline V gene has CDR1 DFQATT and CDR2 SNEGSKA (reference sequence). V shed 3 bases and J 2 bases; nucleotides not matched to a gene: 9. The CDR3 DNA follows: TGCAGTGCTAGTTCACGGGACAGGAAGACCTACGAGCAGTACTTC. Translated, it gives CSASSRDRKTYEQYF.

The V call is TRBV13, the J call TRBJ2-1; the match to TRBD1 covers 9 bases. The CDR3 is 16 amino acids. The germline gives CDR1 PRHDT, CDR2 FYEKMQ (reference sequence). Germline trimming cut 2 bases from V and 5 bases from J; bases unmatched to any gene: 7. The CDR3 reads CASSLPGQGRNNEQFF. Written as DNA, the CDR3 is TGTGCCAGCAGCTTACCGGGACAGGGAAGGAACAATGAGCAGTTCTTC.

The rearrangement links TRBV14 to TRBJ1-2; D perhaps matches TRBD1 (6 bases). The CDR3 loop spans 15 amino acids. V was pared by 4 bases and J by 6 bases, with 18 bases between. CDR1 and CDR2 (germline): SGHDN, FVKESK. Written as DNA, the CDR3 is TGTGCCAGCAGCCTCTTACAGGGTGGGACCGATGGCTACACCTTC. Residues: CASSLLQGGTDGYTF.

V and J are TRBV18 and TRBJ2-1, with no clear D. The CDR3 loop spans 16 amino acids. V was trimmed by 2 bases and J by 3 bases, leaving 14 bases between them. Germline-derived CDR1 and CDR2 are KGHSH and LQKENI. CDR3 DNA sequence: TGTGCCAGCTCACCATCGAGCTCGATTGGCTACAATGAGCAGTTCTTC. Translated: CASSPSSSIGYNEQFF.

The chain joins TRBV11-2 to TRBJ1-6; D perhaps matches TRBD1 (5 bases). Germline V gives CDR1 SGHAT, CDR2 FQNNGV. The CDR3 is 19 residues long. The V end was cut by 3 bases, the J end by 6 bases, with 24 bases between. CDR3 nucleotides: TGTGCCAGCAGCTTTGGGGCTCTCATCGGGTACTCGCCTAATTCACCCCTCCACTTT. This gives the protein CASSFGALIGYSPNSPLHF. Combining the CDR3 with reference TRBV11-2 and TRBJ1-6 gives the whole variable domain EAGVAQSPRYKIIEKRQSVAFWCNPISGHATLYWYQQILGQGPKLLIQFQNNGVVDDSQLPKDRFSAERLKGVDSTLKIQPAKLEDSAVYLCASSFGALIGYSPNSPLHFGNGTRLTVT.

This clone was counted once. The chain is built from TRBV6-1 and TRBJ2-1; D perhaps matches TRBD2 (6 bases). V gave up 4 bases and J gave up 4 bases, with 17 bases separating them. Per germline, CDR1 MNHNS and CDR2 SASEGT. The CDR3 is 16 residues long. This chain's CDR3 is CASSALGSGLYNEQFF. In DNA, the CDR3 is TGTGCCAGCAGTGCCCTAGGTAGCGGCTTATACAATGAGCAGTTCTTC.

The rearrangement joins TRBV5-5 to TRBJ1-5; the D gene is possibly TRBD1 (5 bases). V dropped 0 bases and J dropped 7 bases, with 11 bases sitting between them. Germline V gene data show CDR1 as SGHKS and CDR2 as YYEKEE (reference sequence). The CDR3 is 14 amino acids. CDR3 coding DNA: TGTGCCAGCAGCTTGGCCGGGACGGGACAGCCCCAGCATTTT. Protein product: CASSLAGTGQPQHF. Looking up the rest from reference TRBV5-5 and TRBJ1-5 gives the full variable domain: DAGVTQSPTHLIKTRGQQVTLRCSPISGHKSVSWYQQVLGQGPQFIFQYYEKEERGRGNFPDRFSARQFPNYSSELNVNALLLGDSALYLCASSLAGTGQPQHFGDGTRLSIL.

The chain carries TRBV14 and TRBJ1-4; 8 positions agree with TRBD1. Losses at the gene ends were 0 bases for V and 10 bases for J; bases not matched to a gene: 10. Germline CDR1 reads SGHDN; CDR2 reads FVKESK. This CDR3 spans 16 amino acids. The CDR3 spells CASSQDPVAGGGKLFF. CDR3 DNA: TGTGCCAGCAGCCAAGATCCGGTGGCAGGGGGCGGAAAACTGTTTTTT.

The CDR3: CASSHLPNTEAFF. The DNA of the CDR3 is TGTGCCAGCAGTCACCTACCGAACACTGAAGCTTTCTTT. The rearrangement joins TRBV6-5 to TRBJ1-1, with D uncertain. V lost 5 bases to trimming and J lost 1 base, with 8 bases between them. Germline CDR1 and CDR2: MNHEY and SVGAGI. CDR3 length: 13 residues.

The table lists this clone with a count of one. V and J are TRBV2 and TRBJ2-6; a possible D gene is TRBD2 (5 bases). V was pared by 8 bases and J by 3 bases, with 11 bases between. Germline V gives CDR1 SNHLY, CDR2 FYNNEI. This CDR3 is 14 amino acids long. The CDR3, as DNA: TGTGCCAGCGAGAGGGCATTTGGGGCCAACGTCCTGACTTTC. As protein: CASERAFGANVLTF.

A single count supports this clone. This CDR3 reads CASSLLGELFF. The CDR3 DNA sequence: TGTGCCAGCAGCTTACTCGGGGAGCTGTTTTTT. The rearrangement joins TRBV7-2 to TRBJ2-2; D is ambiguous. The CDR3 is made up of 11 amino acids. Looked up from germline, CDR1 is SGHTA and CDR2 is FQGNSA. Trimming left V 2 bases short and J 7 bases short, with 2 bases between.

The chain couples TRBV6-5 to TRBJ2-1, with 11 bases aligning to TRBD2. Trimming removed 2 bases from V and 3 bases from J; junction bases left unmatched: 0. The CDR3 sequence is 15 residues long. Germline CDR1 is MNHEY and CDR2 is SVGAGI. The DNA for the CDR3 is TGTGCCAGCAGTTACGGGACTAGCGGCTACAATGAGCAGTTCTTC. This sequence encodes CASSYGTSGYNEQFF.

The rearrangement uses TRBV7-9 and TRBJ1-3; D is uncertain. Trimming removed 1 base at V and 0 bases at J, with 10 bases between. The length of the CDR3 is 16 residues. Per germline, CDR1 SEHNR and CDR2 FQNEAQ (reference sequence). This chain's CDR3 is CASSLEGSYSGNTIYF. CDR3 DNA: TGTGCCAGCAGCTTAGAAGGGTCCTACTCTGGAAACACCATATATTTT. Combining the CDR3 with reference TRBV7-9 and TRBJ1-3 gives the whole variable domain DTGVSQNPRHKITKRGQNVTFRCDPISEHNRLYWYRQTLGQGPEFLTYFQNEAQLEKSRLLSDRFSAERPKGSFSTLEIQRTEQGDSAMYLCASSLEGSYSGNTIYFGEGSWLTVV.

This chain uses TRBV2 with TRBJ2-3, with D maybe TRBD2 (5 bases). CDR1 and CDR2 (germline): SNHLY, FYNNEI. Trimming pared 6 bases from V and 6 bases from J, leaving 16 bases between. The CDR3 consists of 14 residues. This CDR3 reads CASRSGSKGDTQYF. Here the CDR3 DNA reads TGTGCCAGCAGAAGCGGCTCTAAAGGGGATACGCAGTATTTT.

There are a few counts of this clone. The chain employs TRBV7-2 and TRBJ2-1; D is ambiguous. V shed 1 base and J shed 8 bases, with 15 bases lying between them. Per germline, CDR1 SGHTA and CDR2 FQGNSA. This CDR3 is built from 15 residues. CDR3 DNA: TGTGCCAGCAGCTTAGGGGGATTTAGTAGGGATGAGCAGTTCTTC. As protein: CASSLGGFSRDEQFF.

The chain has TRBV27 and TRBJ1-2; no clear D gene. The CDR3 length is 13 residues. Deletions cut 3 bases from V and 3 bases from J, with 8 bases between. Germline CDR1 and CDR2: MNHEY and SMNVEV (reference sequence). The CDR3 DNA sequence: TGTGCCAGCAGTTTCGAAGGGTACTATGGCTACACCTTC. Encoded protein: CASSFEGYYGYTF.

CDR3 protein: CASANRIASTDTQYF. The CDR3, as DNA: TGTGCCAGCGCTAACAGGATCGCTAGCACAGATACGCAGTATTTT. V usage is TRBV18 and J usage is TRBJ2-3; tentative D call: TRBD1 (5 bases). V was cut by 8 bases and J by 0 bases, with 15 bases left in between. The CDR3 is made up of 15 amino acids. In germline, CDR1 is KGHSH, CDR2 LQKENI.